Listed below are T cell receptor beta chains from one sample, sequenced in a study of cytomegalovirus exposure and HLA in healthy donors. Method: immunoSEQ multiplex PCR; TCRdb's copy keeps in-frame clones and lacks some. The sample consists of approximately 120,000 clones, about three quarters of them appearing once. The sample consisted of PBMCs. The receptor source for this set is a woman between 35 and 50 years old in good health and CMV-seronegative. The CDR3 runs from the conserved cysteine through the conserved F or W. Each record gives: V gene, D gene, J gene, clone size, CDR3 DNA, CDR3 protein. The D gene is left open where the match is weak. Where a row states a size, it is once, few, many or the class of an expanded clone; other rows omit it.

>TRBV5-1|TRBD1|TRBJ1-6|few
TGCGCCAGCAGCAACCGACAGGGGAGTGATTCACCCCTCCACTTT
CASSNRQGSDSPLHF
>TRBV29-1|-|TRBJ2-1|-
TGCAGCGTGGAAACTAGGGGGTTTAACAATGAGCAGTTCTTC
CSVETRGFNNEQFF
>TRBV29-1|-|TRBJ2-7|-
TGCAGCGTTTCACAGGGCTTTAGGAGCTCCTACGAGCAGTACTTC
CSVSQGFRSSYEQYF
>TRBV7-2|-|TRBJ2-7|few
TGTGCCAGCAGCTTTGGAGTACAAACCTACGAGCAGTACTTC
CASSFGVQTYEQYF
>TRBV2|-|TRBJ1-1|-
TGTGCCTTCGCGGGGGGATATGGCACTGAAGCTTTCTTT
CAFAGGYGTEAFF
>TRBV2|-|TRBJ2-7|-
TGTGCCAGCAGTGAAGTTGCGGGACCAGGGCCCCAGCAGTACTTC
CASSEVAGPGPQQYF
>TRBV2|TRBD1|TRBJ1-5|few
TGTGCCAGCACTAAAGTGGCAGGGGGACCCGGGCCCCAGCATTTT
CASTKVAGGPGPQHF
>TRBV5-1|-|TRBJ2-5|-
TGCGCCAGCAGCTTTAAAGGAGAAGAGACCCAGTACTTC
CASSFKGEETQYF
>TRBV7-6|-|TRBJ2-5|-
TGTGCCAGCAGCTTAGTAACCGGGGGAGAGACCCAGTACTTC
CASSLVTGGETQYF
>TRBV10-1|TRBD2|TRBJ2-7|-
TGCGCCAGCCTCCTAGCGGGAGGTCCCTACGAGCAGTACTTC
CASLLAGGPYEQYF
>TRBV7-9|TRBD2|TRBJ2-1|-
TGTGCCAGCGTATCGACTAGCGGGAGCAGGAGGGGGGAGGATGAGCAGTTCTTC
CASVSTSGSRRGEDEQFF
>TRBV4-3|-|TRBJ2-7|-
TGCGCCAGCAGCCAGCTGAGGGAACGGTACGAGCAGTACTTC
CASSQLRERYEQYF
>TRBV6-6|-|TRBJ2-7|-
TGTGCCAGCAGTTACAAAGCGTACGAGCAGTACTTC
CASSYKAYEQYF
>TRBV27|-|TRBJ1-3|-
TGTGCCAGCAGTCCCCTGGGGAGCTCTGGAAACACCATATATTTT
CASSPLGSSGNTIYF
>TRBV6-5|-|TRBJ2-3|few
TGTGCCAGCAGTTTGAGGCCTAGCACAGATACGCAGTATTTT
CASSLRPSTDTQYF
>TRBV28|TRBD1|TRBJ2-4|-
TGTGCCAGCAGTTTAAGGACAGGATGGGAAAACATTCAGTACTTC
CASSLRTGWENIQYF
>TRBV6-1|-|TRBJ1-6|-
TGTGCCAGCAGTGAGTCGGTACAGCCTAATTCACCCCTCCACTTT
CASSESVQPNSPLHF
>TRBV27|-|TRBJ1-1|-
TGTGCCAGCAGTCCCCATGATAGGGGTGCCACTGAAGCTTTCTTT
CASSPHDRGATEAFF
>TRBV4-3|-|TRBJ2-1|-
TGCGCCAGCAGCCAGAGGGTGCGGCAGGGGGGTTTTTACAATGAGCAGTTCTTC
CASSQRVRQGGFYNEQFF
>TRBV7-8|-|TRBJ2-4|-
TGTGCCAGCAGCTTACGACCCCAGGGAAATATTCAGTACTTC
CASSLRPQGNIQYF
>TRBV7-9|-|TRBJ2-5|-
TGTGCCAGCAGCTTAGGGGGCGCAGGAGAGACCCAGTACTTC
CASSLGGAGETQYF
>TRBV15|-|TRBJ1-1|-
TGTGCCACCAGCAGAGATCCGAGTCACACTGAAGCTTTCTTT
CATSRDPSHTEAFF
>TRBV6-4|-|TRBJ2-1|-
TGTGCCAGCTCTCCCGCACAGGGCTTTGAGCAGTTCTTC
CASSPAQGFEQFF
>TRBV28|TRBD1|TRBJ2-1|-
TGTGCCAGCAGACAAGGACAGGGGGCATCCTACAATGAGCAGTTCTTC
CASRQGQGASYNEQFF
>TRBV11-2|TRBD1|TRBJ2-7|-
TGTGCCAGCAGCTTGGGACAGGGAGTTGGCTACGAGCAGTACTTC
CASSLGQGVGYEQYF
>TRBV6-6|TRBD1|TRBJ2-1|-
TGTGCCAGCAGTGACAGGGGGAGTGAGCAGTTCTTC
CASSDRGSEQFF
>TRBV5-4|-|TRBJ1-4|many
TGTGCCAGCAGCTCGGGGACTTGGGATGAAAAACTGTTTTTT
CASSSGTWDEKLFF
>TRBV5-1|TRBD1|TRBJ2-4|-
TGCGCCAGCAGGAGTACCCATACAGGGGGGTCCATTCAGTACTTC
CASRSTHTGGSIQYF
>TRBV4-3|-|TRBJ1-2|once
TGCGCCAGCAGCCAAGATCTACGGCGGAGGTATGGCTACACCTTC
CASSQDLRRRYGYTF
>TRBV5-1|TRBD2|TRBJ2-3|-
TGCGCCAGCAGCGCAGCGGGAGCCGGAGATACGCAGTATTTT
CASSAAGAGDTQYF
>TRBV6-1|TRBD1|TRBJ1-2|once
TGTGCCAGCAGGCGGTACAGGGGACGCGGCTATGGCTACACCTTC
CASRRYRGRGYGYTF
>TRBV25-1|TRBD1|TRBJ1-3|-
TGTGCCAGCAGTGAGGGACAGGGGCCTGGAAACACCATATATTTT
CASSEGQGPGNTIYF
>TRBV6-5|TRBD2|TRBJ2-1|-
TGTGCCAGCAGTTTGGGACTAGCGAGTCCCCTCGGGCAGTTCTTC
CASSLGLASPLGQFF
>TRBV27|-|TRBJ2-7|-
TGTGCCAGCAGCTTCTCCTACGAGCAGTACTTC
CASSFSYEQYF
>TRBV10-1|-|TRBJ1-1|-
TGCGCCAGCAGTGAGGGGTTGACAGGCACTGAAGCTTTCTTT
CASSEGLTGTEAFF
>TRBV5-1|TRBD2|TRBJ2-7|-
TGCGCCAGCAGCGTGGCGGGGGGAACGGGCGAGCAGTACTTC
CASSVAGGTGEQYF
>TRBV11-1|-|TRBJ2-7|once
TGTGCCAGCAGCTTCCTCGGCGGACAGTCCTACGAGCAGTACTTC
CASSFLGGQSYEQYF